The entry that follows covers one T cell receptor (beta chain) sequence. Sequencing used immunoSEQ multiplex PCR; TCRdb keeps in-frame clones, though not all of them. The sample has 2 million to 2.5 million clones, about 95% seen once. With 0 bases clipped from V and 3 bases from J, the junction kept 5 bases outside the gene matches. This CDR3 has 15 residues. Germline values: CDR1 SGHNT, CDR2 YYREEE (reference sequence). Terminally differentiated effector memory CD45RA+ cells were excluded from the naive CD8 cells, which were CD45RO-negative and positively selected for CCR7. The data are from a study of shared clonotypes between healthy human individuals.

Sequencing was carried out using naive CD8+ T cells sorted from blood. The gene calls are TRBV5-4 and TRBJ2-7; 8 positions agree with TRBD2. The sequence was collected from a man aged 18 to 30 in good health. In DNA form, the CDR3 reads TGTGCCAGCAGCTTGGGGACTAGCCCGTTCTACGAGCAGTACTTC. Encoded protein: CASSLGTSPFYEQYF. The full variable domain, its missing parts supplied by reference TRBV5-4 and TRBJ2-7, is ETGVTQSPTHLIKTRGQQVTLRCSSQSGHNTVSWYQQALGQGPQFIFQYYREEENGRGNFPPRFSGLQFPNYSSELNVNALELDDSALYLCASSLGTSPFYEQYFGPGTRLTVT.